The rows below give T cell receptor beta chains drawn from one sample of a study of control samples from healthy donors and cancer patients. Method: immunoSEQ multiplex PCR; TCRdb's copy keeps in-frame clones and lacks some. The sample carries 170,000 or so clones, more than 85% recorded once. Material for sequencing was blood. These receptors were obtained from a middle-aged woman in good health. Both conserved end residues are part of each CDR3. The D gene is left open where the match is weak. The size entry is marked missing in some rows and otherwise reads once, few, many or a size class.

J gene	D gene	V gene	clone size	CDR3 length	CDR3 protein	CDR3 DNA
TRBJ1-4	-	TRBV4-1	-	13	CASSQVGQEKLFF	TGCGCCAGCAGCCAAGTCGGTCAAGAAAAACTGTTTTTT
TRBJ2-1	-	TRBV27	once	14	CASSTSGPYNEQFF	TGTGCCAGCAGTACTTCCGGGCCCTACAATGAGCAGTTCTTC
TRBJ2-7	-	TRBV13	-	13	CASSLGLGLEQYF	TGTGCCAGCAGCTTAGGCCTGGGGCTCGAGCAGTACTTC
TRBJ2-2	TRBD2	TRBV4-1	-	18	CASSQDLAGAANTGELFF	TGCGCCAGCAGCCAAGACCTAGCGGGGGCAGCGAACACCGGGGAGCTGTTTTTT
TRBJ1-5	-	TRBV6-1	-	19	CASSERPALQGPPNQPQHF	TGTGCCAGCAGTGAACGCCCAGCCTTACAGGGACCCCCCAATCAGCCCCAGCATTTT
TRBJ2-7	-	TRBV6-6	-	13	CASSPLRDNEQYF	TGTGCCAGCAGTCCTCTCCGGGACAACGAGCAGTACTTC
TRBJ1-6	TRBD1	TRBV2	-	18	CASSENPGTGVGNSPLHF	TGTGCCAGCAGTGAAAATCCCGGGACAGGGGTTGGTAATTCACCCCTCCACTTT
TRBJ1-5	-	TRBV12-3/TRBV12-4	-	13	CASSSWGDKPQHF	TGTGCCAGCAGTTCATGGGGAGATAAGCCCCAGCATTTT
TRBJ1-3	-	TRBV4-1	-	15	CASSPRENSGNTIYF	TGCGCCAGCAGCCCTCGGGAGAACTCTGGAAACACCATATATTTT
TRBJ2-2	TRBD2	TRBV3-1/TRBV3-2	-	16	CASIASGATNTGELFF	TGTGCCAGCATAGCTAGCGGGGCAACGAACACCGGGGAGCTGTTTTTT
TRBJ1-5	-	TRBV7-2	-	13	CASSQEGTRPQHF	TGTGCCAGCTCTCAGGAGGGAACGCGGCCCCAGCATTTT
TRBJ2-2	TRBD2	TRBV29-1	-	14	CSAEAGLRAGELFF	TGCAGCGCTGAAGCGGGACTGCGGGCCGGGGAGCTGTTTTTT
TRBJ2-5	TRBD2	TRBV10-1	-	18	CASSESRPTSGGLETQYF	TGCGCCAGCAGTGAGTCGAGACCGACTAGCGGGGGACTTGAGACCCAGTACTTC
TRBJ1-1	TRBD1	TRBV12-3/TRBV12-4	-	13	CASGTGGNTEAFF	TGTGCCAGCGGGACAGGGGGGAACACTGAAGCTTTCTTT
TRBJ1-1	-	TRBV2	-	13	CASSPPGQFYTFF	TGTGCCAGCAGTCCCCCCGGGCAGTTTTATACGTTCTTT
TRBJ2-2	TRBD1	TRBV3-1/TRBV3-2	-	18	CASTPDAGQGSHTGELFF	TGTGCCAGCACCCCGGATGCCGGACAGGGATCCCACACCGGGGAGCTGTTTTTT
TRBJ2-2	-	TRBV6-4	-	14	CASSVNRETGELFF	TGTGCCAGCAGTGTGAACAGGGAAACCGGGGAGCTGTTTTTT
TRBJ2-7	-	TRBV21-1	once	14	CASSKDTERGEQYF	TGTGCCAGCAGCAAAGACACGGAGCGGGGAGAGCAGTACTTC
TRBJ1-1	-	TRBV19	once	13	CASSPSPSTEAFF	TGTGCCAGTAGTCCCAGTCCCAGCACTGAAGCTTTCTTT
TRBJ2-2	-	TRBV14	-	13	CASSQIIRGELFF	TGTGCCAGCAGCCAAATTATACGCGGGGAGCTGTTTTTT
TRBJ2-7	-	TRBV7-8	-	13	CASSFHSSYEQYF	TGTGCCAGCAGCTTTCATAGCTCCTACGAGCAGTACTTC
TRBJ1-5	-	TRBV2	-	14	CASRRDANNQPQHF	TGTGCCAGCAGACGGGACGCCAACAATCAGCCCCAGCATTTT
TRBJ1-1	-	TRBV7-9	-	12	CASSSGLREAFF	TGTGCCAGCAGCTCCGGGCTACGTGAAGCTTTCTTT
TRBJ1-6	-	TRBV5-4	few	11	CASYYNSPLHF	TGTGCCAGCTACTATAATTCACCCCTCCACTTT
TRBJ1-6	-	TRBV4-1	once	13	CASSSYGASPLHF	TGCGCCAGCAGCTCGTATGGAGCTTCACCCCTCCACTTT
TRBJ1-6	-	TRBV7-6	-	15	CASSLEFGGDSPLHF	TGTGCCAGCAGCTTAGAATTTGGGGGCGATTCACCCCTCCACTTT
TRBJ2-3	TRBD1	TRBV2	-	16	CASSRRQGASTDTQYF	TGTGCCAGCAGCAGAAGACAGGGGGCCTCCACAGATACGCAGTATTTT